This T cell receptor beta chain appears in the sequencing data of a study of beta chain features in type 1 diabetes. Study-wide results and caveats: A possible short-template PCR bias applies equally to patients and controls. VDJ junctions from type 1 diabetes patients carried fewer insertions and larger deletions.

Only a few counts were recorded for this clone. Antigen unknown. Of the isolated RNA, all was reverse transcribed, and so the sequenced material was expressed TCRB transcripts. TCRdb keeps only in-frame clones here, not all; method: immunoSEQ multiplex PCR. The sample consists of around 430,000 clones, 25% to 35% of them appearing once. This CDR3 has 11 amino acids. Between the trimmed V and J ends, which lost 1 base and 12 bases, there was a span of 10 bases. Germline V gene sequence: CDR1 SGHTA, CDR2 FQGNSA. This receptor was identified in a man aged 18 to 29 in good health. The sample consisted of naive CD4+ T cells from blood. The chain links TRBV7-2 to TRBJ2-7; tentatively, D is TRBD1 or TRBD2 (5 bases each). The CDR3 spells CASSLGGTVYF. CDR3 in DNA: TGTGCCAGCAGCTTAGGTGGGACGGTGTACTTC.